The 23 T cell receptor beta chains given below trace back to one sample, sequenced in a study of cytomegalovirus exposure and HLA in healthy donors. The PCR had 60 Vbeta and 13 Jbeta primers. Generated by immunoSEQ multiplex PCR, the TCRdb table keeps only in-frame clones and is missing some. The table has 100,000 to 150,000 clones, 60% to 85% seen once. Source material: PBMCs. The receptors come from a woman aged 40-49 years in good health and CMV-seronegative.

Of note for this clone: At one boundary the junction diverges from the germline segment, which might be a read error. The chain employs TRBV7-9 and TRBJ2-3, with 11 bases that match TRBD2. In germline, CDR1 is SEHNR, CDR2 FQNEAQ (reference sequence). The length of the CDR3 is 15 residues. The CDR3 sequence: CSSSQLAGEGDTQYF. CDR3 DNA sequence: TGTTCCAGCAGCCAACTAGCGGGGGAAGGGGATACGCAGTATTTT.

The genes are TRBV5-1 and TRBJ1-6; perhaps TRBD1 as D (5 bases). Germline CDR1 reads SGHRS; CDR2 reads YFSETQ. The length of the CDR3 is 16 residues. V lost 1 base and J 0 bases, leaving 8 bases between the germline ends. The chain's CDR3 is CASSLIDSSYNSPLHF. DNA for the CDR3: TGCGCCAGCAGCTTGATCGACAGCTCCTATAATTCACCCCTCCACTTT. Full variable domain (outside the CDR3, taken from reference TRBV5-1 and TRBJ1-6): KAGVTQTPRYLIKTRGQQVTLSCSPISGHRSVSWYQQTPGQGLQFLFEYFSETQRNKGNFPGRFSGRQFSNSRSEMNVSTLELGDSALYLCASSLIDSSYNSPLHFGNGTRLTVT.

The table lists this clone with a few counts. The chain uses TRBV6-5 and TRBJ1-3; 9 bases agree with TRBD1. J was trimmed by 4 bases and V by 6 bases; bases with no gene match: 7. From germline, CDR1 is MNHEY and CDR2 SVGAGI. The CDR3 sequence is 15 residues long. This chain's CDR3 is CASSHTGGKGNTIYF. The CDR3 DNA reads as TGTGCCAGCAGCCATACAGGGGGCAAAGGAAACACCATATATTTT.

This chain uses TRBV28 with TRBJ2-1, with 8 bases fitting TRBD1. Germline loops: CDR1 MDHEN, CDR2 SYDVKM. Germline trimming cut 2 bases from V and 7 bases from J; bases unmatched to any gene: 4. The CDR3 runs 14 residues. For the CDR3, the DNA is TGTGCCAGCAGTTTACCGGACAGGGAGAATGAGCAGTTCTTC. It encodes CASSLPDRENEQFF.

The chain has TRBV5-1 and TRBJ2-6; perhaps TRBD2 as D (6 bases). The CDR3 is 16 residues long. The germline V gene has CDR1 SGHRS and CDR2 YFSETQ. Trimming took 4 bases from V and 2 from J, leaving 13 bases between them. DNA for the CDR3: TGCGCCAGCAGCCCGGAGGGGTTAACTGGGGCCAACGTCCTGACTTTC. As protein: CASSPEGLTGANVLTF.

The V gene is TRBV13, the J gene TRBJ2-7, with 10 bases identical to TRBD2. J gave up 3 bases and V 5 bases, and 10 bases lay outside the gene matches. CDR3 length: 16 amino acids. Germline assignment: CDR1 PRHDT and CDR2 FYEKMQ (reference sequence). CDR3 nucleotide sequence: TGTGCCAGCAGCGGGTCCGGGGTAGCGGGAGGCTACGAGCAGTACTTC. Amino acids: CASSGSGVAGGYEQYF. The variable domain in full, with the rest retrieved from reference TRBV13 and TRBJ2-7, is AAGVIQSPRHLIKEKRETATLKCYPIPRHDTVYWYQQGPGQDPQFLISFYEKMQSDKGSIPDRFSAQQFSDYHSELNMSSLELGDSALYFCASSGSGVAGGYEQYFGPGTRLTVT.

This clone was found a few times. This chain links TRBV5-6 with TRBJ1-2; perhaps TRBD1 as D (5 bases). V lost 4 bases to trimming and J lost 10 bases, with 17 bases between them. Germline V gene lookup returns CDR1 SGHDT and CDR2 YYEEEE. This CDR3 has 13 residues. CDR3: CASSMGQIEVYTF. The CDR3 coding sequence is TGTGCCAGCAGCATGGGGCAGATCGAGGTCTACACCTTC.

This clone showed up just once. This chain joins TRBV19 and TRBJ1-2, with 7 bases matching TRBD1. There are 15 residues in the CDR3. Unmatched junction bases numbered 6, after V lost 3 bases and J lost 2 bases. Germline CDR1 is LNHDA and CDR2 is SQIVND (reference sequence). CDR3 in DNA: TGTGCCAGTAGTATCATAGGACAGGTGAACTATGGCTACACCTTC. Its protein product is CASSIIGQVNYGYTF.

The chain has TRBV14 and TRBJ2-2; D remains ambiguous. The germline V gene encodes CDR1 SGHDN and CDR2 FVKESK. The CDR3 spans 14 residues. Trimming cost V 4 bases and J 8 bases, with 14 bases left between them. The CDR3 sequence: CASSLRRVSGELFF. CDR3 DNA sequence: TGTGCCAGCAGCCTCCGACGGGTAAGTGGGGAGCTGTTTTTT.

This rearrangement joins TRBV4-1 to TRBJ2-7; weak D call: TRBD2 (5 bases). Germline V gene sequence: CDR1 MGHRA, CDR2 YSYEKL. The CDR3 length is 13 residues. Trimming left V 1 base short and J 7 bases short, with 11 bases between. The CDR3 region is CASSQGGFGEQYF. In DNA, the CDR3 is TGCGCCAGCAGCCAAGGAGGGTTCGGGGAGCAGTACTTC.

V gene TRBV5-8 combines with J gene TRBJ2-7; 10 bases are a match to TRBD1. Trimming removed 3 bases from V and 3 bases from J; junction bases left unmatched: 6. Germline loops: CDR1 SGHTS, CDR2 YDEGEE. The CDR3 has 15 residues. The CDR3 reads CASSSRDRGLYEQYF. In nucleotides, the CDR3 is TGTGCCAGCAGCTCCCGGGACAGGGGCCTCTACGAGCAGTACTTC. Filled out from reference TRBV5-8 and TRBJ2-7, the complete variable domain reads EAGVTQSPTHLIKTRGQQATLRCSPISGHTSVYWYQQALGLGLQFLLWYDEGEERNRGNFPPRFSGRQFPNYSSELNVNALELEDSALYLCASSSRDRGLYEQYFGPGTRLTVT.

The DNA of the CDR3 is TGTGCCAGCAGGGAATCGACAGGGTTTGCAACTAATGAAAAACTGTTTTTT. Encoded protein: CASRESTGFATNEKLFF. The V and J genes are TRBV6-1 and TRBJ1-4; the match to TRBD1 covers 7 bases. J was trimmed by 0 bases and V by 6 bases; bases with no gene match: 10. CDR1 and CDR2 (germline): MNHNS, SASEGT. The CDR3 has 17 amino acids.

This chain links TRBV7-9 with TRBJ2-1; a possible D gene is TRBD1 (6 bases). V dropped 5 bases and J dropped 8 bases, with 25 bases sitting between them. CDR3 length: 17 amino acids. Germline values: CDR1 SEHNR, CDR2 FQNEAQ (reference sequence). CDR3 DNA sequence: TGTGCCAGCAGCCGGACGGGTACAGGGTTTTTTCGCGATGAGCAGTTCTTC. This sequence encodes CASSRTGTGFFRDEQFF.

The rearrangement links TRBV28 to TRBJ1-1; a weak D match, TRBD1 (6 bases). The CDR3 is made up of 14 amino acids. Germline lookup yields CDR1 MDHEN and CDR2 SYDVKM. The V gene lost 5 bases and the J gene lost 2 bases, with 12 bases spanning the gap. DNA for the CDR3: TGTGCCAGCAGTCCTGGACAGTCAAACACTGAAGCTTTCTTT. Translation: CASSPGQSNTEAFF.

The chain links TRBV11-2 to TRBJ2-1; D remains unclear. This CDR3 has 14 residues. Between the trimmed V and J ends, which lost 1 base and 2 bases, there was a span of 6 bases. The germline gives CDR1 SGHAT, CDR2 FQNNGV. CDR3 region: CASSLVTTYNEQFF. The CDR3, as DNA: TGTGCCAGCAGCTTAGTAACTACCTACAATGAGCAGTTCTTC.

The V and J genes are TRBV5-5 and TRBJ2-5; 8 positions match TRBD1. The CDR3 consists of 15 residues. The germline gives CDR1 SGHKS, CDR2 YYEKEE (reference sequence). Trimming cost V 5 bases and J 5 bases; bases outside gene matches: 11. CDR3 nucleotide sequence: TGTGCCAGCAGGTACGGGACAGGCGAATTTGAGACCCAGTACTTC. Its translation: CASRYGTGEFETQYF.

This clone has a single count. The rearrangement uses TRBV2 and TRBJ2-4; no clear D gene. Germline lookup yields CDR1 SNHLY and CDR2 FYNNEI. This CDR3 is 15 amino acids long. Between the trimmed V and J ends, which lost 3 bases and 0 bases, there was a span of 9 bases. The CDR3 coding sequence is TGTGCCAGCAGTGATAGTCAACTAGCCAAAAACATTCAGTACTTC. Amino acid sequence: CASSDSQLAKNIQYF.

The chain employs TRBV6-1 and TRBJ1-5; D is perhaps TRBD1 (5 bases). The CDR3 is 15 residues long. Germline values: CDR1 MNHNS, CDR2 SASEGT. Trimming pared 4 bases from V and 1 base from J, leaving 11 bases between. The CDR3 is CASSGWGGSNQPQHF. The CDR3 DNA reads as TGTGCCAGCAGTGGGTGGGGGGGGAGCAATCAGCCCCAGCATTTT.

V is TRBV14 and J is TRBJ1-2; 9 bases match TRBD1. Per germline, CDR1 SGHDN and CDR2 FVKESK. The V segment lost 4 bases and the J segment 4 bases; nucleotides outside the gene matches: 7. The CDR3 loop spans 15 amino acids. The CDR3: CASSPRTGDPYGYTF. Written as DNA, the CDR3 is TGTGCCAGCAGCCCGAGGACAGGGGACCCCTATGGCTACACCTTC.

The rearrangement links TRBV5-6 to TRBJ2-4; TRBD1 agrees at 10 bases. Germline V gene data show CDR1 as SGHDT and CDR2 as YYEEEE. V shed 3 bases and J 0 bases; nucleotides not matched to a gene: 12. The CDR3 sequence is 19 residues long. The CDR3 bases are TGTGCCAGCAGCTCCTTCCGGGACAGGGGCGGGATAGCCAAAAACATTCAGTACTTC. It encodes CASSSFRDRGGIAKNIQYF.

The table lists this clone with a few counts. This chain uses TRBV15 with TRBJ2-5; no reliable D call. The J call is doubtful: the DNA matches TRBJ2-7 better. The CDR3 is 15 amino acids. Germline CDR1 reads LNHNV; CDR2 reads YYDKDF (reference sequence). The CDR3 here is CATSSFQASPYEQYF. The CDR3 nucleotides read TGTGCCACCAGTTCTTTCCAGGCAAGCCCCTACGAGCAGTACTTC.

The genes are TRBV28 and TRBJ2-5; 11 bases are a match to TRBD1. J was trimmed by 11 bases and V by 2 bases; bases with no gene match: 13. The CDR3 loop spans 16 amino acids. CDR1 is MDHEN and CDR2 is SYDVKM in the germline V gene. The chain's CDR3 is CASSLGTGQGVLEQYF. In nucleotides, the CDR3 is TGTGCCAGCAGTTTAGGAACGGGACAGGGGGTTTTGGAGCAGTACTTC.

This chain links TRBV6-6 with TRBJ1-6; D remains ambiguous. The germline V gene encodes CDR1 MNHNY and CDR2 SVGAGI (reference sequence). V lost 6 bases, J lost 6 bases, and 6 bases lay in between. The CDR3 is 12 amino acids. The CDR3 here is CASSRPNSPLHF. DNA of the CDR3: TGTGCCAGCAGCCGTCCTAATTCACCCCTCCACTTT.